These 3 T cell receptor beta chains were sequenced from one sample in a study of T cell repertoires in cytomegalovirus infection. TCRdb analysed the reads with MiXCR anew, one entry per CDR3 protein. The sample shows some 680,000 distinct CDR3 sequences, approximately 40% of them seen only once. Sequencing was performed on PBMCs. Source of these receptors: a human donor in good health (CMV status not recorded). Some clones in this sample may be carry-over from other donors' samples.

This chain connects TRBV6-1 to TRBJ1-3; possible D gene TRBD1, 6 bases. Germline lookup yields CDR1 MNHNS and CDR2 SASEGT. This CDR3 spans 16 amino acids. Deletions cut 9 bases from V and 0 bases from J, with 18 bases between. This chain's CDR3 is CASRPRGAHSGNTIYF. CDR3 in DNA: TGTGCCAGTAGACCCAGGGGAGCCCACTCTGGAAACACCATATATTTT.

This clonotype was observed a few times. This chain connects TRBV7-8 to TRBJ1-5; 7 nucleotides align to TRBD1. Trimming removed 5 bases from V and 3 bases from J; junction bases left unmatched: 7. The CDR3 loop spans 15 amino acids. Germline values: CDR1 SGHVS, CDR2 FQNEAQ. CDR3 DNA: TGTGCCAGCAGCCACTGGACAGGCCCCAATCAGCCCCAGCATTTT. Translation: CASSHWTGPNQPQHF.

The rearrangement links TRBV28 to TRBJ2-1; 10 bases fit TRBD2. CDR1 is MDHEN and CDR2 is SYDVKM in the germline V gene. This CDR3 has 14 residues. Losses at the gene ends were 7 bases for V and 4 bases for J; bases not matched to a gene: 4. The CDR3, as DNA: TGTGCCAGCACCCGTAGCGGGGGGTACAATGAGCAGTTCTTC. As protein: CASTRSGGYNEQFF.